This record concerns one TCR beta chain sequence. Unsorted PBMC DNA was run through sequencing on ten immunoSEQ deep assay plates. In the original workflow: Junction-only immunoSEQ data arrived without quality scores, meaning filtering differed. Libraries were prepared by immunoSEQ multiplex PCR; TCRdb keeps only in-frame clonotypes and omits some of them. The V and J calls and clone size are taken from that table; D and trimming were inferred from the DNA. The repertoire consists of about 490,000 clones, with over 70% occurring once and the leading ten covering roughly 13%. The source of the sample is a study of shared clonotypes between healthy human individuals. Genomic DNA came from 100 million or so PBMCs in unsorted samples. The sequencing sample was made of PBMCs. The receptor was isolated from a woman aged 40 to 50 in good health. Some clones in this sample may be carry-over from other donors' samples.

CDR3 sequence (DNA): TGTGCCAGCTCACCATCTAGTGGTGAGCAGTTCTTC. Its protein product is CASSPSSGEQFF. This rearrangement joins TRBV18 to TRBJ2-1, with D unclear. In germline, CDR1 is KGHSH, CDR2 LQKENI. The V end was cut by 2 bases, the J end by 9 bases, with 8 bases between. The length of the CDR3 is 12 residues.